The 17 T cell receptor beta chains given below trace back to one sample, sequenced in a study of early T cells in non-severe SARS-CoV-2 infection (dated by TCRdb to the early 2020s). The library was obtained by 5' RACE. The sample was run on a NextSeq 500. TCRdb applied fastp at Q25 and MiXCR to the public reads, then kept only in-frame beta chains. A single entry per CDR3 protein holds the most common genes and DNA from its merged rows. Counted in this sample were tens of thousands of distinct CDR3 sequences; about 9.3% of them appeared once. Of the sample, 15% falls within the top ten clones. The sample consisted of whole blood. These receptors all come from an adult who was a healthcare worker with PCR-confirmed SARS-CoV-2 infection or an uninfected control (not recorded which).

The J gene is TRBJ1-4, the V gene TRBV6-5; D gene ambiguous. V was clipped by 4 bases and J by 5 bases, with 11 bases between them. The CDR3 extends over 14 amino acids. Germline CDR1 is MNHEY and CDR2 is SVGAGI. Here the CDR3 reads CASSCVGRNEKLFF. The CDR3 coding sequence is TGTGCCAGCAGTTGCGTCGGGAGGAATGAAAAACTGTTTTTT.

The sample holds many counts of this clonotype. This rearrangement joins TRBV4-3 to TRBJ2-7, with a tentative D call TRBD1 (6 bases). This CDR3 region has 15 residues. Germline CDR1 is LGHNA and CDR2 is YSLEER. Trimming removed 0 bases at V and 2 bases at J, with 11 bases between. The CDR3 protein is CASSQENEGAYEQYF. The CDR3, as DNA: TGCGCCAGCAGCCAAGAGAATGAGGGGGCCTACGAGCAGTACTTC.

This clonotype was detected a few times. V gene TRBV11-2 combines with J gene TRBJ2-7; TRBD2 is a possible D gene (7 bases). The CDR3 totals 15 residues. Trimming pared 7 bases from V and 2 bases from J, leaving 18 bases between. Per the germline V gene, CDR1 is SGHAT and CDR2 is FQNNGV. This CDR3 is CASTGGDGVPYEQYF. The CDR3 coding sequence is TGTGCCAGCACGGGGGGCGACGGCGTCCCCTACGAGCAGTACTTC.

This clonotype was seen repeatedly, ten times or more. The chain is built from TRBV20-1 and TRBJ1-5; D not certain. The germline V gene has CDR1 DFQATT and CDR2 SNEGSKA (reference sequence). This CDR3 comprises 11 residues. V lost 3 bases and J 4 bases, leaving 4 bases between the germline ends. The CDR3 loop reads CSASKNQPQHF. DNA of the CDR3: TGCAGTGCTAGCAAGAATCAGCCCCAGCATTTT.

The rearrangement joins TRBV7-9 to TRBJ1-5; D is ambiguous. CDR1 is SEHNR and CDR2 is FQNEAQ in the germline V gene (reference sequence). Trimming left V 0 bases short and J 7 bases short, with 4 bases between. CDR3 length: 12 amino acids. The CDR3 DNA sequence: TGTGCCAGCAGCTTAGCGTCCCAGCCCCAGCATTTT. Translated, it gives CASSLASQPQHF. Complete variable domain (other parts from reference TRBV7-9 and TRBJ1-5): DTGVSQNPRHKITKRGQNVTFRCDPISEHNRLYWYRQTLGQGPEFLTYFQNEAQLEKSRLLSDRFSAERPKGSFSTLEIQRTEQGDSAMYLCASSLASQPQHFGDGTRLSIL.

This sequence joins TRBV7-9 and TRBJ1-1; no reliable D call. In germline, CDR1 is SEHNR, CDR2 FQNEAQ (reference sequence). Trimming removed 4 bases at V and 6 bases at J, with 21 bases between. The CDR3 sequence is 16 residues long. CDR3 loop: CASSSMTTLKVAEAFF. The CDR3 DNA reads TGTGCCAGCAGCTCTATGACCACCCTAAAAGTCGCTGAAGCTTTCTTT.

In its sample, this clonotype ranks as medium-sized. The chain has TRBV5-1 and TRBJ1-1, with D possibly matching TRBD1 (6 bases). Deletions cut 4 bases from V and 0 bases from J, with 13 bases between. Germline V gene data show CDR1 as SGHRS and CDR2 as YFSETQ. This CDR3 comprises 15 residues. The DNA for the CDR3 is TGCGCCAGCAGCGGGACAAACGGAATGAACACTGAAGCTTTCTTT. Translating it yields CASSGTNGMNTEAFF.

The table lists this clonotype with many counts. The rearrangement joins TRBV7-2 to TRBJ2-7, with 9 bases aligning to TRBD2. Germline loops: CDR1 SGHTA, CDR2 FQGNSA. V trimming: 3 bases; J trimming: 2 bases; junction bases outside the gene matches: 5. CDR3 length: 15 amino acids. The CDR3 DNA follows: TGTGCCAGCAGCTTGTCTAGCGGGAACGCCTACGAGCAGTACTTC. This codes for CASSLSSGNAYEQYF.

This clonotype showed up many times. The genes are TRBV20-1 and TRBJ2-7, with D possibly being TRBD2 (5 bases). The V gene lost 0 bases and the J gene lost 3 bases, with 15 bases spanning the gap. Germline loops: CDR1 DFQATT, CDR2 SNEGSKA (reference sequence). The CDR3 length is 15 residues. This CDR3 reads CSAREHPSTIYEQYF. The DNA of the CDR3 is TGCAGTGCTAGAGAGCACCCTAGCACCATCTACGAGCAGTACTTC.

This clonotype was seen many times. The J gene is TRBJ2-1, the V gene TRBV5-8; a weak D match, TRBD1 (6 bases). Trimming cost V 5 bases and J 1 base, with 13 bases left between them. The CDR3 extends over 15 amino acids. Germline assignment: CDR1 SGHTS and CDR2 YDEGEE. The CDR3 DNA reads TGTGCCAGCAGGTACAGGGTCATGTCCTACAATGAGCAGTTCTTC. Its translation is CASRYRVMSYNEQFF.

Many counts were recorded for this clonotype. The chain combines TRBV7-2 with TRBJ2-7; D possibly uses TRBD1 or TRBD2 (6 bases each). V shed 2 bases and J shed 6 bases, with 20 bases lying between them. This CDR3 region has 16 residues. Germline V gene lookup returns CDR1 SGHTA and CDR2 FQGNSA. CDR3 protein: CASSLHLRTKGGEQYF. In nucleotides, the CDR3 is TGTGCCAGCAGCTTACATCTGCGCACTAAGGGGGGCGAGCAGTACTTC.

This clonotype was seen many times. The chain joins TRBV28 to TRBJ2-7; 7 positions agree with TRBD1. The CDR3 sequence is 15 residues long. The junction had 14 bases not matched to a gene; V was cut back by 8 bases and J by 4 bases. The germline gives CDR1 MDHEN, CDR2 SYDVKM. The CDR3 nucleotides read TGTGCCAGCGGAACCGGGACAGCCTTCCCGTACGAGCAGTACTTC. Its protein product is CASGTGTAFPYEQYF.

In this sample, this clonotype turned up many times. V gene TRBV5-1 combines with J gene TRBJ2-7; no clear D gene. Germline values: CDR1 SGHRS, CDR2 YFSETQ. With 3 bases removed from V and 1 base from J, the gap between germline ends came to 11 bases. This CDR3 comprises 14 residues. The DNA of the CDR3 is TGCGCCAGCAGCTCGCAGATGGGGTCCTACGAGCAGTACTTC. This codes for CASSSQMGSYEQYF. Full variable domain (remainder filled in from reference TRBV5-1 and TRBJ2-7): KAGVTQTPRYLIKTRGQQVTLSCSPISGHRSVSWYQQTPGQGLQFLFEYFSETQRNKGNFPGRFSGRQFSNSRSEMNVSTLELGDSALYLCASSSQMGSYEQYFGPGTRLTVT.

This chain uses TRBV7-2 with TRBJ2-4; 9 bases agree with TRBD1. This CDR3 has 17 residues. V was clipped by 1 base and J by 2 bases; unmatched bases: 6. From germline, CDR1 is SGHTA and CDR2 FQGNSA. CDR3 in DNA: TGTGCCAGCAGCTTAGGAATTGGGACAGGGTCCAAAAACATTCAGTACTTC. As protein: CASSLGIGTGSKNIQYF.

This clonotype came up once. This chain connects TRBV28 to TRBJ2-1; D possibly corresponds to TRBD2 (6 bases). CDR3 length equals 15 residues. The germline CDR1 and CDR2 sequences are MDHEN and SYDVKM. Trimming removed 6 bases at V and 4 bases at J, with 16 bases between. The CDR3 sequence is CASSPGTLRYNEQFF. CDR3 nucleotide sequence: TGTGCCAGCAGCCCAGGGACTTTAAGATACAATGAGCAGTTCTTC.

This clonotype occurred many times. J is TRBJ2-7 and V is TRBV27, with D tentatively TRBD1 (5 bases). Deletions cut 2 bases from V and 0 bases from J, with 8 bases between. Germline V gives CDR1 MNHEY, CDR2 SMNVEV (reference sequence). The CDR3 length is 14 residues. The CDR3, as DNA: TGTGCCAGCAGTTTACAACAGGTCTCCTACGAGCAGTACTTC. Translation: CASSLQQVSYEQYF.

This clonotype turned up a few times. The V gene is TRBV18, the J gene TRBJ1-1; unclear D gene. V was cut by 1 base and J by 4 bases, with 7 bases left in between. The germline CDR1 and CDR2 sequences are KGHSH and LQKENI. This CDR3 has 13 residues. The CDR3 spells CASSPQVGTEAFF. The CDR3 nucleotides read TGTGCCAGCTCACCACAGGTGGGCACTGAAGCTTTCTTT.